Presented here are 13 T cell receptor beta chains from one specimen sequenced in a study of early T cells in non-severe SARS-CoV-2 infection. MiXCR, run by TCRdb on the 5' RACE reads, gives a single entry per CDR3 protein. The sample comprises fewer than 110,000 distinct CDR3 sequences, 11% of which are singletons, and about 8.1% rests with the top ten. The sequenced sample was whole blood. These receptors were collected from an adult who was a healthcare worker with PCR-confirmed SARS-CoV-2 infection or an uninfected control (not recorded which).

This clonotype was observed a handful of times. The genes are TRBV27 and TRBJ1-4; D perhaps matches TRBD1 (5 bases). The V gene's germline CDR1 is MNHEY and CDR2 SMNVEV (reference sequence). V lost 3 bases and J 6 bases, leaving 17 bases between the germline ends. CDR3 size: 16 residues. The DNA of the CDR3 is TGTGCCAGCAGTTTTTTCGGGCAGGGAAGAGATGAAAAACTGTTTTTT. Translating gives CASSFFGQGRDEKLFF.

The chain combines TRBV7-6 with TRBJ1-1, with D tentatively TRBD1 (6 bases). CDR1 is SGHVS, CDR2 FNYEAQ, per germline. The CDR3 has 15 amino acids. Trimming took off 2 bases at V and 3 bases at J, with 13 bases between the two ends. The CDR3 here is CASSLRAEGDTEAFF. In DNA form, the CDR3 reads TGTGCCAGCAGCTTACGGGCAGAGGGGGACACTGAAGCTTTCTTT.

This clonotype was picked up many times. V and J are TRBV6-1 and TRBJ1-1, with a weak D call TRBD1 (5 bases). Germline V gene data show CDR1 as MNHNS and CDR2 as SASEGT. V was clipped by 2 bases and J by 1 base, with 11 bases between them. The CDR3 runs to 15 residues. CDR3 coding DNA: TGTGCCAGCAGTGAAAGCCTCCAGGGGAACACTGAAGCTTTCTTT. Encoded protein: CASSESLQGNTEAFF.

This clonotype was seen repeatedly, ten times or more. V and J are TRBV4-1 and TRBJ2-7, with D possibly being TRBD1 (6 bases). Germline CDR1 MGHRA, CDR2 YSYEKL. The CDR3 spans 15 residues. V dropped 4 bases and J dropped 6 bases, with 19 bases sitting between them. Here the CDR3 DNA reads TGCGCCAGCAGCCTCGGCGCCGGGGACATGGGCGAGCAGTACTTC. Its protein is CASSLGAGDMGEQYF.

This clonotype was found many times. J is TRBJ2-7 and V is TRBV19; D may match TRBD1 or TRBD2 (5 bases each). V shed 5 bases and J shed 3 bases, with 17 bases lying between them. Germline lookup yields CDR1 LNHDA and CDR2 SQIVND (reference sequence). This CDR3 has 15 amino acids. The CDR3, as DNA: TGTGCCAGTAGTGTATCCGGGACGGGGATCTACGAGCAGTACTTC. Protein sequence: CASSVSGTGIYEQYF.

A few counts support this clonotype. The chain has TRBV30 and TRBJ1-1, with D uncertain. The CDR3 totals 13 residues. Germline CDR1 is GTSNPN and CDR2 is SVGIG (reference sequence). V was trimmed by 0 bases and J by 1 base, leaving 6 bases between them. The CDR3 nucleotides are TGTGCCTGGAGTGTATTGGAGAACACTGAAGCTTTCTTT. Its protein product is CAWSVLENTEAFF.

The CDR3 protein is CASGGPGQGGHEQFF. The CDR3 coding sequence is TGTGCCAGTGGTGGACCGGGACAGGGGGGGCATGAGCAGTTCTTC. This chain links TRBV19 with TRBJ2-1, with 11 bases matching TRBD1. CDR3 length: 15 residues. Germline V lookup: CDR1 LNHDA, CDR2 SQIVND (reference sequence). Losses at the gene ends were 8 bases for V and 8 bases for J; bases not matched to a gene: 11.

The gene calls are TRBV6-1 and TRBJ1-2; D is possibly TRBD1 (6 bases). This CDR3 contains 15 residues. Germline lookup yields CDR1 MNHNS and CDR2 SASEGT. V was cut by 0 bases and J by 4 bases, with 12 bases left in between. CDR3 in amino acids: CASSEARAGAYGYTF. The CDR3 DNA reads as TGTGCCAGCAGTGAAGCACGGGCAGGGGCCTATGGCTACACCTTC.

This clonotype was seen ten or more times. The rearrangement uses TRBV2 and TRBJ2-3; D not resolved. The germline gives CDR1 SNHLY, CDR2 FYNNEI. There are 11 residues in the CDR3. With 4 bases removed from V and 6 bases from J, the gap between germline ends came to 5 bases. The CDR3 nucleotides read TGTGCCAGCAGTGTTATGGATACGCAGTATTTT. It yields the protein CASSVMDTQYF.

V gene TRBV19 combines with J gene TRBJ2-1; a possible D gene is TRBD2 (6 bases). Germline CDR1 reads LNHDA; CDR2 reads SQIVND (reference sequence). The CDR3 has 14 amino acids. The V end lost 6 bases, the J end lost 9 bases, and 18 bases lay between the germline ends. CDR3 DNA sequence: TGTGCCAGTAGATCCGGGACGGGGGTTAGTGAGCAGTTCTTC. Translation gives CASRSGTGVSEQFF.

This clonotype was counted only a few times. The gene calls are TRBV6-6 and TRBJ1-4; D unresolved. The CDR3 contains 13 residues. Trimming removed 6 bases at V and 5 bases at J, with 10 bases between. The germline CDR1 and CDR2 sequences are MNHNY and SVGAGI (reference sequence). The CDR3 DNA reads as TGTGCCAGCAGCCCGCGGCACAATGAAAAACTGTTTTTT. Translating it yields CASSPRHNEKLFF.

The J gene is TRBJ1-1, the V gene TRBV3-1; D unresolved. From germline, CDR1 is LGHDT and CDR2 YNNKEL (reference sequence). The CDR3 sequence is 13 residues long. Trimming shortened V by 4 bases and J by 1 base, and 7 bases separated the two germline ends. CDR3 sequence reads: CASSRRENTEAFF. For the CDR3, the DNA is TGTGCCAGCAGCCGACGGGAGAACACTGAAGCTTTCTTT.

This clonotype appeared a few times. The chain recombines TRBV12-3 or TRBV12-4 with TRBJ2-7; 7 bases line up with TRBD1. The CDR3 is 15 amino acids. V shed 5 bases and J 5 bases; nucleotides not matched to a gene: 12. CDR3 protein: CASSPTTGTFNEQYF. The CDR3 DNA is TGTGCCAGCAGTCCGACGACAGGGACGTTTAACGAGCAGTACTTC.